The subject of this entry is one TCR beta chain. Its antigen remains unknown. Each donor was nominally healthy when sampled (though unrecorded immune exposures were likely). The sample belongs to a study of cytomegalovirus exposure and HLA in healthy donors. Across the whole study: Earlier results showed roughly 110 million unique TCR beta sequences derived from roughly 200 million T cells. Findings of the study overall: It was reportedly the case that the classifier diagnosed cytomegalovirus status with high specificity and sensitivity.

Germline V gene data show CDR1 as SGHRS and CDR2 as YFSETQ. The CDR3 spans 14 residues. V lost 4 bases and J lost 4, with 13 bases in between. 13 Jbeta primers and 60 Vbeta primers were used for the PCR. Only in-frame clones appear in the TCRdb table, and some are missing; sequencing was by immunoSEQ multiplex PCR. The listing contains 150,000 to 200,000 clones. Material for sequencing was PBMCs. The clonotype was recovered from a man under 40 in good health and CMV-seronegative. The chain carries TRBV5-1 and TRBJ2-3; possibly TRBD1 for D (5 bases). Here the CDR3 reads CASSPGRAADTQYF. The CDR3 coding sequence is TGCGCCAGCAGCCCCGGCAGGGCCGCAGATACGCAGTATTTT.